What follows describes a single T cell receptor (beta chain). Its specificity is unknown. The sample originates from a study of OX40 agonist ivuxolimab in advanced cancers. Study context: Each dose-escalation patient presented with hepatocellular carcinoma, melanoma, renal cell or head and neck cancer.

Deletions cut 0 bases from V and 12 bases from J, with 12 bases between. The CDR3 is made up of 13 amino acids. Per germline, CDR1 SNHLY and CDR2 FYNNEI. Study outcomes and limitations: CD8+ T cells were the subset that, on average, had more expanded clones than CD4+.

Here immunoSEQ multiplex PCR was the method, and the copy in TCRdb shows in-frame clones only, minus some. Altogether nearly 45,000 clones are present, roughly 78% being singletons, with the ten largest covering around 4.2%. The sequences come from CD4+ or CD8+ T cells sorted from blood, collected in a trial of the OX40 agonist ivuxolimab. The sequence came from an adult with an advanced solid tumor such as melanoma, head and neck, liver or kidney cancer. The rearrangement uses TRBV2 and TRBJ2-4, with unresolved D. The CDR3 region is CASSEAVRAAQYF. Here the CDR3 DNA reads TGTGCCAGCAGTGAAGCGGTTAGGGCGGCTCAGTACTTC.